The present entry profiles one T cell receptor (beta chain) with its context. The antigen is not known. This record belongs to a study of beta chain features in type 1 diabetes. V lost 1 base and J 7 bases, leaving 13 bases between the germline ends. This CDR3 comprises 14 residues. CDR1 is LGHNA, CDR2 YSLEER, per germline. Overall study results and limits: Patients with Type 1 diabetes showed moderately but significantly shorter TCRB CDR3s in all four CD4+ subsets. PCR might favor shorter templates, equally in patients and controls.

Isolated RNA was reverse transcribed in full, so expressed TCRB transcripts were sequenced. Generated by immunoSEQ multiplex PCR, the TCRdb table keeps only in-frame clones and is missing some. The repertoire holds some 660,000 clones, more than 13% seen once, with 0.035% to 0.04% in the top ten. The sequence was obtained from a man aged 18 to 35 with type 1 diabetes. Material: naive CD4+ T cells from blood. The rearrangement links TRBV4-3 to TRBJ1-2; D uncertain. CDR3 region: CASSQAWGSGGYTF. The CDR3 DNA follows: TGCGCCAGCAGCCAAGCGTGGGGTTCTGGTGGCTACACCTTC.